The 24 T cell receptor beta chains given below trace back to one sample, sequenced in a study of cytomegalovirus exposure and HLA in healthy donors. PCR was performed using 60 Vbeta and 13 Jbeta primers. Sequencing used immunoSEQ multiplex PCR; TCRdb keeps in-frame clones, though not all of them. This table has roughly 150,000 clones, around four fifths appearing once. The sample taken for sequencing was PBMCs. The receptor source for this set is a male donor in good health and CMV-seronegative.

The rearrangement links TRBV6-5 to TRBJ1-3, with a possible D match to TRBD1 (5 bases). The CDR3 extends over 15 amino acids. CDR1 is MNHEY and CDR2 is SVGAGI in the germline V gene. Trimming removed 6 bases from V and 4 bases from J, with 16 bases in between. The CDR3 here is CASSTQGFSGNTIYF. CDR3 bases: TGTGCCAGCAGCACGCAGGGATTCTCGGGAAACACCATATATTTT.

The chain is built from TRBV9 and TRBJ1-3; D is perhaps TRBD1 (5 bases). CDR1 and CDR2 from the germline V gene are SGDLS and YYNGEE. V lost 3 bases and J lost 4, with 14 bases in between. The CDR3 has 15 amino acids. CDR3 DNA: TGTGCCAGCAGCGGGAATCGGGGGAGCGGAAACACCATATATTTT. This encodes CASSGNRGSGNTIYF. Drawing the rest from reference TRBV9 and TRBJ1-3, the complete variable domain is DSGVTQTPKHLITATGQRVTLRCSPRSGDLSVYWYQQSLDQGLQFLIQYYNGEERAKGNILERFSAQQFPDLHSELNLSSLELGDSALYFCASSGNRGSGNTIYFGEGSWLTVV.

This clone showed up just a few times. The chain carries TRBV6-5 and TRBJ2-5; D is possibly TRBD1 (5 bases). This CDR3 has 14 residues. The V and J ends lost 5 bases and 0 bases respectively, with 10 bases between them. Germline values: CDR1 MNHEY, CDR2 SVGAGI. CDR3 in DNA: TGTGCCAGCAGTGAGACAGAGTACCAAGAGACCCAGTACTTC. It is translated as CASSETEYQETQYF.

Written as DNA, the CDR3 is TGTGCCAGCAGCGTAGCTCGGGGGGGAGAGCAGTACTTC. Translating gives CASSVARGGEQYF. This sequence joins TRBV9 and TRBJ2-7; 8 bases match TRBD2. This CDR3 comprises 13 residues. The V gene's germline CDR1 is SGDLS and CDR2 YYNGEE. With 0 bases clipped from V and 7 bases from J, the junction kept 3 bases outside the gene matches.

Regarding this clone: A junction end diverges from the germline sequence, so it may reflect a read error. Other DNA sequences of this sample code for an identical CDR3. J is TRBJ2-7 and V is TRBV5-1; D possibly corresponds to TRBD1 (6 bases). Germline CDR1 reads SGHRS; CDR2 reads YFSETQ. There are 15 residues in the CDR3. CDR3 coding DNA: TGCGCCAGTAGCTTCCCCGGGACAAGGGCGCGGGAGCAGTACTTC. Protein sequence: CASSFPGTRAREQYF.

The genes are TRBV5-1 and TRBJ1-1, with TRBD1 matching 7 bases. This CDR3 region has 15 residues. After removal of 7 bases from V and 4 bases from J, the junction contained 13 bases not matched to a gene. In germline, CDR1 is SGHRS, CDR2 YFSETQ. CDR3 region: CASDSTGISGTEAFF. CDR3 sequence (DNA): TGCGCCAGCGACTCGACAGGGATATCGGGCACTGAAGCTTTCTTT.

This chain connects TRBV7-8 to TRBJ2-4; D is undetermined. V was cut by 2 bases and J by 6 bases, with 8 bases left in between. Germline values: CDR1 SGHVS, CDR2 FQNEAQ. The CDR3 extends over 13 amino acids. In DNA form, the CDR3 reads TGTGCCAGCAGCTTACTGGGCCTAAACATTCAGTACTTC. The encoded protein is CASSLLGLNIQYF.

This clone was detected once. This sequence joins TRBV4-1 and TRBJ2-3, with 7 bases aligning to TRBD2. With 2 bases clipped from V and 6 bases from J, the junction kept 11 bases outside the gene matches. The CDR3 totals 16 residues. Germline values: CDR1 MGHRA, CDR2 YSYEKL. The CDR3 sequence: CASSQSRGGGADTQYF. The DNA of the CDR3 is TGCGCCAGCAGCCAAAGCCGGGGCGGGGGTGCCGATACGCAGTATTTT.

The chain employs TRBV9 and TRBJ2-2, with a possible D match to TRBD2 (6 bases). V shed 5 bases and J shed 3 bases, with 8 bases lying between them. The CDR3 is 13 residues long. The germline V gene encodes CDR1 SGDLS and CDR2 YYNGEE. This chain's CDR3 is CASSTGDTGELFF. The CDR3 nucleotides read TGTGCCAGCAGTACGGGGGACACCGGGGAGCTGTTTTTT.

The sample holds a few counts of this clone. This sample includes further DNA sequences coding for the same CDR3. The chain combines TRBV9 with TRBJ2-7; TRBD2 is a possible D gene (5 bases). CDR1 and CDR2 from the germline V gene are SGDLS and YYNGEE. Between the trimmed V and J ends, which lost 0 bases and 0 bases, there was a span of 10 bases. The CDR3 is 15 amino acids. The CDR3 DNA reads TGTGCCAGCAGCGTAGGGCAAACTAGCTCCTACGAGCAGTACTTC. It yields the protein CASSVGQTSSYEQYF.

As DNA, the CDR3 is TGCGCCAGCAGCCAGGTTACAGGGGGTGCGGCTGGGGCCAACGTCCTGACTTTC. As protein: CASSQVTGGAAGANVLTF. The chain combines TRBV4-1 with TRBJ2-6; 8 bases are a match to TRBD1. The CDR3 totals 18 residues. Germline CDR1 MGHRA, CDR2 YSYEKL. V was pared by 3 bases and J by 2 bases, with 9 bases of the junction left unmatched.

The sample holds one count of this clone. V is TRBV5-6 and J is TRBJ2-5; possible D gene TRBD2, 6 bases. The CDR3 has 14 amino acids. CDR1 and CDR2 from the germline V gene are SGHDT and YYEEEE. V was shortened by 1 base and J by 0 bases, with 7 bases between the two germline ends. The CDR3 loop reads CASSLPGDQETQYF. CDR3 nucleotide sequence: TGTGCCAGCAGCTTGCCGGGAGACCAAGAGACCCAGTACTTC.

The chain uses TRBV25-1 and TRBJ2-7; 12 bases map to TRBD1. Germline CDR1 and CDR2: MGHDK and SYGVNS. With 8 bases clipped from V and 2 bases from J, the junction kept 16 bases outside the gene matches. This CDR3 has 18 residues. CDR3 loop: CASWGQGAYSSQTYEQYF. The CDR3 DNA reads TGTGCCAGCTGGGGACAGGGGGCCTATTCGTCACAAACCTACGAGCAGTACTTC.

The rearrangement uses TRBV29-1 and TRBJ2-7; TRBD1 agrees at 7 bases. Germline V lookup: CDR1 SQVTM, CDR2 ANQGSEA. The CDR3 runs 14 residues. Trimming at V came to 7 bases and at J to 1 base, leaving 10 bases not matched to a gene. The CDR3 sequence is CSALGQFPSYEQYF. Here the CDR3 DNA reads TGCAGCGCCTTGGGACAGTTCCCTTCCTACGAGCAGTACTTC.

This clone came up once. The chain carries TRBV4-3 and TRBJ2-2; 16 nucleotides align to TRBD2. Germline V lookup: CDR1 LGHNA, CDR2 YSLEER. J was trimmed by 7 bases and V by 0 bases; bases with no gene match: 11. This CDR3 is 20 amino acids long. CDR3 sequence (DNA): TGCGCCAGCAGCCAAGACCGGGCGGGGACTAGCGGGAGGGCCGGCGGGGAGCTGTTTTTT. Its translation is CASSQDRAGTSGRAGGELFF.

Points on this clone: Other DNA variants within this sample encode the same CDR3. The rearrangement uses TRBV5-4 and TRBJ2-3; TRBD1 is a possible D gene (5 bases). The CDR3 sequence is 16 residues long. Per the germline V gene, CDR1 is SGHNT and CDR2 is YYREEE (reference sequence). V lost 3 bases and J lost 2, with 16 bases in between. This CDR3 reads CASSSPRGGVTDTQYF. Written as DNA, the CDR3 is TGTGCCAGCAGCTCCCCTAGGGGTGGGGTCACAGATACGCAGTATTTT.

This sequence joins TRBV6-1 and TRBJ2-3; maybe TRBD1 (5 bases). This CDR3 region has 14 residues. Germline CDR1 MNHNS, CDR2 SASEGT. Between the trimmed V and J ends, which lost 6 bases and 0 bases, there was a span of 10 bases. Here the CDR3 DNA reads TGTGCCAGCAGACCGACAGAGAGCACAGATACGCAGTATTTT. It specifies CASRPTESTDTQYF.

The CDR3 sequence: CASSDPGTSSYEQYF. The CDR3 nucleotides read TGCGCCAGCAGTGATCCCGGGACTAGCTCCTACGAGCAGTACTTC. V is TRBV10-1 and J is TRBJ2-7; TRBD2 matches 8 bases. The CDR3 spans 15 residues. V shed 3 bases, J shed 0 bases, and the junction held 4 bases outside the gene matches. Looked up from germline, CDR1 is WNHNN and CDR2 is SYGVQD (reference sequence).

This clone appeared a single time. The rearrangement uses TRBV19 and TRBJ1-5; TRBD1 agrees at 9 bases. The CDR3 sequence is 16 residues long. Germline values: CDR1 LNHDA, CDR2 SQIVND (reference sequence). V shed 6 bases, J shed 3 bases, and the junction held 9 bases outside the gene matches. The CDR3 loop reads CASRPSRTGDNQPQHF. The CDR3 DNA sequence: TGTGCCAGTAGGCCCTCACGGACAGGGGACAATCAGCCCCAGCATTTT.

The chain couples TRBV4-3 to TRBJ1-2, with 7 bases identical to TRBD1. This CDR3 region has 16 residues. CDR1 is LGHNA and CDR2 is YSLEER in the germline V gene. Trimming at V came to 0 bases and at J to 2 bases, leaving 6 bases not matched to a gene. The CDR3 DNA is TGCGCCAGCAGCCAAGATCTCTTGACAGGGAACTATGGCTACACCTTC. It translates to CASSQDLLTGNYGYTF.

This clone has more than one count but fewer than ten. This chain links TRBV28 with TRBJ1-5; 8 bases agree with TRBD1. This CDR3 region has 13 residues. V was clipped by 3 bases and J by 7 bases; unmatched bases: 2. Germline assignment: CDR1 MDHEN and CDR2 SYDVKM. The CDR3 DNA reads TGTGCCAGCAGTTTGGACAGGGTCCAGCCCCAGCATTTT. This gives the protein CASSLDRVQPQHF.

The chain carries TRBV19 and TRBJ2-6; 9 bases map to TRBD2. There are 20 residues in the CDR3. Germline V gene sequence: CDR1 LNHDA, CDR2 SQIVND (reference sequence). The J segment lost 0 bases and the V segment lost 4 bases, leaving 13 bases of the junction unmatched. The CDR3 sequence is CASSSPQREATFSGANVLTF. DNA for the CDR3: TGTGCCAGTAGTAGCCCCCAGCGGGAGGCCACTTTCTCTGGGGCCAACGTCCTGACTTTC.

This chain joins TRBV28 and TRBJ2-5; 13 bases match TRBD2. The CDR3 has 15 amino acids. Germline assignment: CDR1 MDHEN and CDR2 SYDVKM. V gave up 7 bases and J gave up 1 base; unmatched junction bases: 3. CDR3 bases: TGTGCCAGCACCCGACTAGCGGGAGGCCAAGAGACCCAGTACTTC. Amino acids: CASTRLAGGQETQYF.

The rearrangement links TRBV5-4 to TRBJ2-3, with 9 nucleotides matching TRBD2. Trimming cost V 1 base and J 1 base; bases outside gene matches: 7. Per germline, CDR1 SGHNT and CDR2 YYREEE (reference sequence). The CDR3 extends over 17 amino acids. The CDR3 DNA sequence: TGTGCCAGCAGCTTGAGGGGCGGGAGGGGGGGCACAGATACGCAGTATTTT. Protein sequence: CASSLRGGRGGTDTQYF.